The clone carrying this T cell receptor (beta chain) was detected ten times or more. The target antigen is unknown. This record comes from a study of T cell repertoires in cytomegalovirus infection. Study-level findings and limits: Dominating the ex vivo response were TCR beta clonotypes that were CMV-specific and HLA-C-restricted.

V was clipped by 10 bases and J by 5 bases, with 16 bases between them. The germline CDR1 and CDR2 sequences are SGHNT and YENEEA. The CDR3 consists of 13 residues. TCRdb analysed the reads with MiXCR anew, one entry per CDR3 protein. The top ten hold roughly 6.5% of the sample, which has 200,000 to 300,000 distinct CDR3 sequences, approximately 6.7% seen once. Sequencing input: PBMCs. The clonotype originates from a human donor in good health (CMV status not recorded). Some clones in this sample may be carry-over from other donors' samples. The chain uses TRBV11-3 and TRBJ2-3; D could derive from TRBD1 or TRBD2 (6 bases each). Here the CDR3 reads CATSRGAGDTQYF. CDR3 sequence (DNA): TGTGCCACCTCGAGGGGGGCCGGAGATACGCAGTATTTT.